This T cell receptor (beta chain) stems from a study of cytomegalovirus exposure and HLA in healthy donors. Amplification used 60 Vbeta primers and 13 Jbeta primers. TCRdb keeps only in-frame clones here, not all; method: immunoSEQ multiplex PCR. The sample lists about 140,000 clones, about 79% occurring once. V shed 5 bases, J shed 4 bases, and the junction held 17 bases outside the gene matches. This CDR3 comprises 19 residues. Germline V gene data show CDR1 as SGHVS and CDR2 as FQNEAQ. Each of the donors was a healthy bone marrow donor. Sequencing was performed on PBMCs. This clonotype was obtained from a male donor in good health and CMV-seronegative. The V call is TRBV7-8, the J call TRBJ2-2, with 9 bases fitting TRBD2. The CDR3 loop is CASSPPRAGGPGGTGELFF. Written as DNA, the CDR3 is TGTGCCAGCAGCCCCCCTCGAGCGGGAGGCCCGGGGGGCACCGGGGAGCTGTTTTTT. Full variable domain (remainder filled in from reference TRBV7-8 and TRBJ2-2): GAGVSQSPRYKVAKRGQDVALRCDPISGHVSLFWYQQALGQGPEFLTYFQNEAQLDKSGLPSDRFFAERPEGSVSTLKIQRTQQEDSAVYLCASSPPRAGGPGGTGELFFGEGSRLTVL.